The rows below give T cell receptor beta chains drawn from one sample of a study of graft-versus-host responses after intestinal transplantation. The antigens of these receptors remain unknown. TCRdb's table, derived via immunoSEQ multiplex PCR, lists solely in-frame clones and lacks some. Of 90,000 to 95,000 clones listed, about 91% are singletons. The material sequenced was unstimulated CD8+ T cells sorted from spleen or lymph node cells, taken before intestinal transplant. The origin of the receptors is a human donor who received an intestinal transplant. Both conserved end residues are part of each CDR3. The D gene is left open where the match is weak. Expanded clones are given a class, and other clones once, few, many or no size at all.

D gene: NA; V gene: TRBV27; J gene: TRBJ2-7; clone size: NA; CDR3 DNA: TGTGCCAGCAGTTTTCGTCAGGGCTTTCTGGACGAGCAGTACTTC; CDR3 protein: CASSFRQGFLDEQYF
D gene: NA; V gene: TRBV7-2; J gene: TRBJ1-1; clone size: NA; CDR3 DNA: TGTGCCAGCAGCGTTGGGGGGACGACCACTGAAGCTTTCTTT; CDR3 protein: CASSVGGTTTEAFF
D gene: NA; V gene: TRBV28; J gene: TRBJ2-7; clone size: once; CDR3 DNA: TGTGCCAGCAGTTATGGGGGCGGCTACGAGCAGTACTTC; CDR3 protein: CASSYGGGYEQYF
D gene: TRBD1; V gene: TRBV30; J gene: TRBJ1-1; clone size: NA; CDR3 DNA: TGTGCCTGGAGTGGAGGACAGGGGGACACTGAAGCTTTCTTT; CDR3 protein: CAWSGGQGDTEAFF
D gene: NA; V gene: TRBV7-9; J gene: TRBJ2-3; clone size: NA; CDR3 DNA: TGTGCCAGCAGCTTCCCCCTTTCTAACACAGATACGCAGTATTTT; CDR3 protein: CASSFPLSNTDTQYF
D gene: NA; V gene: TRBV5-6; J gene: TRBJ1-1; clone size: few; CDR3 DNA: TGTGCCAGCAGGAGCATGAACACTGAAGCTTTCTTT; CDR3 protein: CASRSMNTEAFF
D gene: NA; V gene: TRBV28; J gene: TRBJ2-3; clone size: NA; CDR3 DNA: TGTGCCAGCTCACCGGGCAGGACTAACACAGATACGCAGTATTTT; CDR3 protein: CASSPGRTNTDTQYF
D gene: NA; V gene: TRBV7-9; J gene: TRBJ2-1; clone size: NA; CDR3 DNA: TGTGCCAGCAGCCGAGTAAGTTCCTACAATGAGCAGTTCTTC; CDR3 protein: CASSRVSSYNEQFF
D gene: NA; V gene: TRBV15; J gene: TRBJ2-1; clone size: NA; CDR3 DNA: TGTGCCACCAGCAGAGCCGGAGATGGGTACAATGAGCAGTTCTTC; CDR3 protein: CATSRAGDGYNEQFF
D gene: NA; V gene: TRBV19; J gene: TRBJ2-7; clone size: NA; CDR3 DNA: TGTGCCAGTAGTACAGGGACAGCGGGTTACGAGCAGTACTTC; CDR3 protein: CASSTGTAGYEQYF
D gene: NA; V gene: TRBV5-6; J gene: TRBJ1-1; clone size: NA; CDR3 DNA: TGTGCCAGCAGCTTGGCCTCTCCGAACACTGAAGCTTTCTTT; CDR3 protein: CASSLASPNTEAFF
D gene: NA; V gene: TRBV27; J gene: TRBJ2-4; clone size: NA; CDR3 DNA: TGTGCCAGCAGTCCGCGGGACCTTGTAGCCAAAAACATTCAGTACTTC; CDR3 protein: CASSPRDLVAKNIQYF
D gene: TRBD1; V gene: TRBV2; J gene: TRBJ1-4; clone size: once; CDR3 DNA: TGTGCCAGCGGGGACAGGGTGGCAGAGGAGGGAGGTGAAAAACTGTTTTTT; CDR3 protein: CASGDRVAEEGGEKLFF
D gene: NA; V gene: TRBV28; J gene: TRBJ1-5; clone size: NA; CDR3 DNA: TGTGCCAGCAGCCCGGGGAGCCAGCCCCAGCATTTT; CDR3 protein: CASSPGSQPQHF
D gene: TRBD2; V gene: TRBV6-1; J gene: TRBJ2-1; clone size: NA; CDR3 DNA: TGTGCCAGCAGGGGACTAGCGGGAGAGCAGTTCTTC; CDR3 protein: CASRGLAGEQFF
D gene: NA; V gene: TRBV27; J gene: TRBJ2-1; clone size: NA; CDR3 DNA: TGTGCCAGCAGTTTGGTCCGAGCCACCTACAATGAGCAGTTCTTC; CDR3 protein: CASSLVRATYNEQFF
D gene: TRBD1; V gene: TRBV27; J gene: TRBJ1-1; clone size: NA; CDR3 DNA: TGTGCCAGCAGTTGGGACAGAAACACTGAAGCTTTCTTT; CDR3 protein: CASSWDRNTEAFF
D gene: NA; V gene: TRBV25-1; J gene: TRBJ2-1; clone size: NA; CDR3 DNA: TGTGCCAGGGTTGGGTTAGGGAGCTCCTACAATGAGCAGTTCTTC; CDR3 protein: CARVGLGSSYNEQFF
D gene: TRBD1; V gene: TRBV15; J gene: TRBJ2-7; clone size: once; CDR3 DNA: TGTGCCACCTCCACGGGACAGATCTACGAGCAGTACTTC; CDR3 protein: CATSTGQIYEQYF
D gene: NA; V gene: TRBV4-2; J gene: TRBJ2-7; clone size: NA; CDR3 DNA: TGTGCCAGCAGCCAAGACACAGGAGACTCCTACGAGCAGTACTTC; CDR3 protein: CASSQDTGDSYEQYF
D gene: TRBD1; V gene: TRBV27; J gene: TRBJ2-7; clone size: NA; CDR3 DNA: TGTGCCAGCAGTCCCGGGGACAGGGGGAGGAACGAGCAGTACTTC; CDR3 protein: CASSPGDRGRNEQYF
D gene: NA; V gene: TRBV4-1; J gene: TRBJ2-2; clone size: NA; CDR3 DNA: TGCGCCAGCAGCCAGCGGGAAGACACCGGGGAGCTGTTTTTT; CDR3 protein: CASSQREDTGELFF
D gene: NA; V gene: TRBV30; J gene: TRBJ2-7; clone size: once; CDR3 DNA: TGTGCCTGGAGATATGCGCCGAGCTCCTACGAGCAGTACTTC; CDR3 protein: CAWRYAPSSYEQYF
D gene: NA; V gene: TRBV5-6; J gene: TRBJ1-2; clone size: NA; CDR3 DNA: TGTGCCAGCAGCTTGGGTTCAGGGGCCGGAGGCTACACCTTC; CDR3 protein: CASSLGSGAGGYTF
D gene: NA; V gene: TRBV11-2; J gene: TRBJ1-1; clone size: NA; CDR3 DNA: TGTGCCAGCAGCTTAGCGGGAGGGAACACTGAAGCTTTCTTT; CDR3 protein: CASSLAGGNTEAFF
D gene: NA; V gene: TRBV28; J gene: TRBJ2-7; clone size: NA; CDR3 DNA: TGTGCCAGCAGTTTCGGGGAAACCTACGAGCAGTACTTC; CDR3 protein: CASSFGETYEQYF
D gene: TRBD2; V gene: TRBV29-1; J gene: TRBJ2-1; clone size: NA; CDR3 DNA: TGCAGCGTACCCGAGGGGAGGGTTAGCAATGAGCAGTTCTTC; CDR3 protein: CSVPEGRVSNEQFF
D gene: NA; V gene: TRBV7-9; J gene: TRBJ1-1; clone size: NA; CDR3 DNA: TGTGCCAGCAGCTTTGACAGTAAGGGGTTGAACACTGAAGCTTTCTTT; CDR3 protein: CASSFDSKGLNTEAFF
D gene: TRBD2; V gene: TRBV5-1; J gene: TRBJ2-1; clone size: NA; CDR3 DNA: TGCGCCAGCAGCTTGCTCGAACTAGCGTTGCCCTACAATGAGCAGTTCTTC; CDR3 protein: CASSLLELALPYNEQFF
D gene: TRBD2; V gene: TRBV5-1; J gene: TRBJ2-5; clone size: NA; CDR3 DNA: TGCGCCAGCAGCTTTCTGTCTAGCGGAGAGACCCAGTACTTC; CDR3 protein: CASSFLSSGETQYF